The 16 T cell receptor beta chains below were found in one sample sequenced in a study of cytomegalovirus exposure and HLA in healthy donors. Vbeta (60) and Jbeta (13) primers were used in the PCR. Clones were read by immunoSEQ multiplex PCR, and TCRdb kept only the in-frame ones, dropping some. The sample has roughly 60,000 clones. Sequences were obtained from PBMCs. The receptor set was obtained from a woman younger than 30 in good health and CMV-seronegative.

The gene calls are TRBV25-1 and TRBJ2-5; 9 bases match TRBD2. The CDR3 runs to 15 residues. Germline-derived CDR1 and CDR2 are MGHDK and SYGVNS. After removal of 4 bases from V and 5 bases from J, the junction contained 8 bases not matched to a gene. The DNA of the CDR3 is TGTGCCAGCAGTGGTCGCGGGGGGGCCGCCGAGACCCAGTACTTC. This translates into CASSGRGGAAETQYF.

The J gene is TRBJ1-2, the V gene TRBV19, with 8 bases identical to TRBD1. CDR1 is LNHDA, CDR2 SQIVND, per germline (reference sequence). The CDR3 is made up of 13 amino acids. The J segment lost 8 bases and the V segment lost 0 bases, leaving 2 bases of the junction unmatched. CDR3 coding DNA: TGTGCCAGTAGTATAGAAAGGACAGGGGGCTACACCTTC. The encoded protein is CASSIERTGGYTF.

The chain couples TRBV5-1 to TRBJ1-1, with 9 bases aligning to TRBD1. There are 17 residues in the CDR3. From germline, CDR1 is SGHRS and CDR2 YFSETQ. V lost 3 bases and J lost 8; bases outside the gene matches: 17. CDR3 sequence reads: CASSSTNFGTGPSEAFF. The CDR3 region has the DNA TGCGCCAGCAGCTCCACCAATTTCGGGACAGGGCCCTCAGAAGCTTTCTTT. The whole variable domain, remainder taken from reference TRBV5-1 and TRBJ1-1, is KAGVTQTPRYLIKTRGQQVTLSCSPISGHRSVSWYQQTPGQGLQFLFEYFSETQRNKGNFPGRFSGRQFSNSRSEMNVSTLELGDSALYLCASSSTNFGTGPSEAFFGQGTRLTVV.

This sequence joins TRBV6-4 and TRBJ1-2, with 7 bases matching TRBD1. From germline, CDR1 is MRHNA and CDR2 SNTAGT. V lost 4 bases and J lost 8; bases outside the gene matches: 10. The CDR3 runs 14 residues. The CDR3 loop is CASSADRVGGGYTF. For the CDR3, the DNA is TGTGCCAGCAGTGCAGACAGGGTCGGAGGGGGCTACACCTTC.

The CDR3 bases are TGTGCCAGTAGTATTCGGTGGGCAGGAGCTTTCTTT. It yields the protein CASSIRWAGAFF. The V gene is TRBV19, the J gene TRBJ1-1; no clear D. The V end lost 3 bases, the J end lost 10 bases, and 12 bases lay between the germline ends. This CDR3 contains 12 residues. Germline lookup yields CDR1 LNHDA and CDR2 SQIVND (reference sequence).

The chain recombines TRBV29-1 with TRBJ1-2; D remains unclear. The germline V gene encodes CDR1 SQVTM and CDR2 ANQGSEA. The CDR3 has 11 residues. Trimming shortened V by 3 bases and J by 12 bases, and 14 bases separated the two germline ends. CDR3 sequence: CSVEWAGSHTF. CDR3 nucleotides: TGCAGCGTTGAGTGGGCGGGATCGCACACCTTC.

The V call is TRBV6-5, the J call TRBJ2-7; the match to TRBD1 covers 7 bases. The CDR3 loop spans 14 amino acids. CDR1 is MNHEY and CDR2 is SVGAGI in the germline V gene. The ends lost 7 bases at V and 2 bases at J; junction bases unmatched: 8. The CDR3 DNA sequence: TGTGCCAGCAACGCCCGGGACAGCCCCTACGAGCAGTACTTC. It is translated as CASNARDSPYEQYF.

The rearrangement uses TRBV21-1 and TRBJ1-6; the table's D call, TRBD1, was not checked against the DNA. TRBV21-1 is termed a pseudogene. The CDR3 consists of 19 residues. The DNA for the CDR3 is TGTGCCAGCAGCAAAGTGAGTGGCACAGGGGGCGTAATCTGTTCACCCCTCCACTTT. Translated, it gives CASSKVSGTGGVICSPLHF.

This sequence joins TRBV18 and TRBJ2-7; tentatively, D is TRBD1 (6 bases). The CDR3 has 14 residues. The V end lost 6 bases, the J end lost 3 bases, and 15 bases lay between the germline ends. Germline assignment: CDR1 KGHSH and CDR2 LQKENI. In DNA form, the CDR3 reads TGTGCCAGCTCCCCAGGACAGACGGTCTACGAGCAGTACTTC. This translates into CASSPGQTVYEQYF. The whole variable domain, remainder taken from reference TRBV18 and TRBJ2-7, is NAGVMQNPRHLVRRRGQEARLRCSPMKGHSHVYWYRQLPEEGLKFMVYLQKENIIDESGMPKERFSAEFPKEGPSILRIQQVVRGDSAAYFCASSPGQTVYEQYFGPGTRLTVT.

The rearrangement uses TRBV6-1 and TRBJ2-1; 7 bases are a match to TRBD2. Unmatched junction bases numbered 5, after V lost 2 bases and J lost 13 bases. The CDR3 totals 12 residues. Looked up from germline, CDR1 is MNHNS and CDR2 is SASEGT. CDR3 sequence reads: CASSELRDYQFF. CDR3 bases: TGTGCCAGCAGTGAACTCCGGGACTATCAGTTCTTC.

The gene calls are TRBV12-5 and TRBJ2-3, with 8 bases identical to TRBD2. V was pared by 6 bases and J by 1 base, with 6 bases of the junction left unmatched. This CDR3 contains 15 residues. CDR1 is LGHNT and CDR2 is FRNRAP in the germline V gene. The CDR3 sequence is CASGPGTSGTDTQYF. DNA for the CDR3: TGTGCTAGTGGACCCGGGACTAGTGGCACAGATACGCAGTATTTT.

The chain uses TRBV7-9 and TRBJ1-2, with 9 bases fitting TRBD1. Germline V CDR1 and CDR2: SEHNR, FQNEAQ (reference sequence). The V segment lost 4 bases and the J segment 8 bases; nucleotides outside the gene matches: 11. This CDR3 contains 15 residues. For the CDR3, the DNA is TGTGCCAGCAGCTACGACGGGACAGGGCTTAGCGGCTACACCTTC. It encodes CASSYDGTGLSGYTF.

The rearrangement joins TRBV7-6 to TRBJ2-7, with a weak D call TRBD2 (6 bases). Trimming stripped 5 bases from V and 0 bases from J, with 11 bases between. This CDR3 has 14 residues. CDR1 is SGHVS, CDR2 FNYEAQ, per germline. DNA of the CDR3: TGTGCCAGCAGCCCCCACGGGGGCTCCTACGAGCAGTACTTC. Translation gives CASSPHGGSYEQYF.

The chain has TRBV7-9 and TRBJ2-3; D possibly corresponds to TRBD2 (6 bases). CDR1 SEHNR and CDR2 FQNEAQ come from the germline V gene (reference sequence). This CDR3 region has 14 residues. V lost 0 bases, J lost 5 bases, and 9 bases lay in between. For the CDR3, the DNA is TGTGCCAGCAGCTTAGCAAGGGGAGGAGATACGCAGTATTTT. This encodes CASSLARGGDTQYF.

V is TRBV5-1 and J is TRBJ1-2, with D possibly matching TRBD1 (5 bases). Germline loops: CDR1 SGHRS, CDR2 YFSETQ. The CDR3 is 13 amino acids. V shed 3 bases and J shed 4 bases, with 10 bases lying between them. CDR3 amino acids: CASSSRASYGYTF. CDR3 bases: TGCGCCAGCAGCTCCAGGGCTAGCTATGGCTACACCTTC.

CDR3 region: CATSRDGGAWTEAFF. In nucleotides, the CDR3 is TGTGCCACCAGCAGAGATGGAGGAGCATGGACTGAAGCTTTCTTT. V and J are TRBV15 and TRBJ1-1; no definite D call. CDR1 and CDR2 (germline): LNHNV, YYDKDF (reference sequence). The CDR3 has 15 amino acids. V dropped 0 bases and J dropped 5 bases, with 13 bases sitting between them. The variable domain in full, with the rest retrieved from reference TRBV15 and TRBJ1-1, is DAMVIQNPRYQVTQFGKPVTLSCSQTLNHNVMYWYQQKSSQAPKLLFHYYDKDFNNEADTPDNFQSRRPNTSFCFLDIRSPGLGDTAMYLCATSRDGGAWTEAFFGQGTRLTVV.